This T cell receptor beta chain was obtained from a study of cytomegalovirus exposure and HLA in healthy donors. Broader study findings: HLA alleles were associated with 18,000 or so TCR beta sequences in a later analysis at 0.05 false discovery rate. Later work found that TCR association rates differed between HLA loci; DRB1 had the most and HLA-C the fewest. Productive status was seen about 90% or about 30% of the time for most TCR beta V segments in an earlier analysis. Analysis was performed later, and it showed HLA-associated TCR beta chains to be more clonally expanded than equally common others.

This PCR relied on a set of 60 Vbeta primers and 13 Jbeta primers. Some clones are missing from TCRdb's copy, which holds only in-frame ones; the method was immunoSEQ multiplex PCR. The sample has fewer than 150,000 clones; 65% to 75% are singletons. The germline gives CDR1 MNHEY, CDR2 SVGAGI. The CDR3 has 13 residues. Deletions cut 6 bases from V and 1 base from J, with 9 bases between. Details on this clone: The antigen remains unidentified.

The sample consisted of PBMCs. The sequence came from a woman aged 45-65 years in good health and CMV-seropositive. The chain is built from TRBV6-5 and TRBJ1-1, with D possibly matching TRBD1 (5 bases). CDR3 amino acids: CASRSTENTEAFF. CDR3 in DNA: TGTGCCAGCAGATCGACAGAGAACACTGAAGCTTTCTTT.